The present TCR beta chain was sequenced within a study of shared clonotypes between healthy human individuals (dated by TCRdb to 2020 to 2022). Notes on the research overall: The cohort included three men and a couple of women between 18 and 49 years of age. For each donor, three plates each were used for CD4 naive and CD4 memory, two plates were used for CD8 naive, and one plate was used for CD8 memory. The study deeply sequenced blood TCR repertoires of five healthy adults to estimate repertoire size and the extent of clonotype sharing between individuals. Different laboratories and diverse techniques were used to prepare libraries and sequence TCR repertoires, to increase sequencing depth and limit assay-specific biases. Each donor's leukapheresis produced roughly between roughly 0.94 and 9.5 billion PBMCs.

The donors were healthy, HIV-negative adults with no recently reported acute infections or vaccinations. Only Caucasian adults living in Nashville, Tennessee, USA were represented among the donors. Magnetic negative selection was used to enrich CD4+ T cells, after which naive cells were positively selected on CD45RA and the negative fraction became the memory subset. After blood collection by leukapheresis, PBMCs were isolated using Ficoll-Histopaque density gradient centrifugation and then cryopreserved in the vapor phase of liquid nitrogen. Purity and quantity of every magnetically sorted T cell population were checked by analytical flow cytometry. From each sorted fraction, genomic DNA was isolated and quantified by UV absorbance on a Nanodrop 2000c. Using the deep immunoSEQ assay, TCR CDR3 regions were amplified from genomic DNA by multiplex PCR. Genomic DNA extracted from each cell subset was distributed evenly over all wells of several immunoSEQ 96-well plates, and each plate served as one replicate. For sorted subsets, around 200 ng genomic DNA, equal to 25,000 to 35,000 T cell genomes, was loaded into each replicate PCR. Purified libraries were measured with a Qubit 3.0 fluorometer, size-checked on a Bioanalyzer 2100, and measured again with the KAPA Library Quantification kit. A separate single-read 150-cycle Illumina NextSeq 550 flow cell was used to sequence each immunoSEQ 96-well plate. For the original study's pipeline: Because only junctional sequences without quality scores were contained in the immunoSEQ output, filtering matching that applied to full-length reads could not be performed. To assign V/J genes and CDR3, sequences were annotated using PyIR, a Python wrapper for IgBLAST v1.9, with IMGT germline references. Reads with weak V/J assignments (E-value above 1e-6), missing CDR3, stop codons, out-of-frame junctions, or ambiguous translated residues were removed. A V3J clonotype was defined by an identical inferred V gene, J gene, and CDR3 amino acid sequence. Percentage overlap between repertoires was computed as shared unique clonotypes divided by the size of the smaller repertoire. Repertoire richness was assessed with RTK rarefaction, the Chao1 estimator, and Recon v2.1 estimates of unobserved clonotypes. For all TCRbeta clonotypes obtained by the gDNA method from a few donors, generation probabilities were computed with OLGA. TCRdb provides this immuneACCESS table in a form limited to in-frame rearrangements. Some clones are lacking; in checked studies, under half of them reflect an unresolved V gene, and why the rest are absent is not known. The V and J calls and clone size come from that table; D and trimming were worked out from the DNA. The sample table contains roughly 2.6 million clones; only one count was recorded for approximately 94% of them. Roughly 0.15% of the sample comes from the top ten.

Concerning this clone itself: The antigen it binds to is not known. Base quality data are lacking; no much larger clone is found one base away.

For this chain, trimming is 0 bases at the V end and 0 bases at the J end, and the number of junction bases without a gene match is 4. The CDR3 starts with the cysteine, ends with the phenylalanine, and has 17 residues. Only the CDR3 portion is preserved as DNA: 51 bases, with reading frame beginning at the first base. The CDR1 and CDR2 encoded by the germline V gene are LGHNA and YSLEER. General findings and caveats noted by the study authors: Sampling was restricted to blood, and TCR repertoires in tissue are likely to differ from TCR repertoires in blood. Even with the large sequencing depth, rarefaction of the sorted-subset datasets indicated that sequencing was incomplete. Based on pairwise subsampling, the degree of clonotype sharing among donors was expected to be affected by sequencing depth. Naive subsets generally had larger estimated clonotype richness than memory subsets. When four donors were compared, the shared fraction of clonotypes was 5% to 6.5% for naive CD4, about 4% for naive CD8, 2% to 2.5% for memory CD4, and approximately 0.4% for memory CD8. The genetic and exposure-history diversity represented was limited by the small number of donors. Compared with non-shared clonotypes, the clonotypes found in all four sorted-subset donors had higher generation probabilities.

The sequencing sample was made of naive CD4+ T cells sorted from blood. The meaning of the sample's cell subset or site label: CD45RA+ positively selected. The sequence is built from TRBV4-3 and TRBJ2-2, and 7 junction bases match TRBD1. The sequence was obtained from a man younger than 35 in good health. This receptor has the CDR3 CASSQERTGANTGELFF. The bases are TGCGCCAGCAGCCAAGAAAGAACAGGGGCGAACACCGGGGAGCTGTTTTTT.